The rows below give T cell receptor beta chains drawn from one sample of a study of identical twins. TCRdb reanalysed the 5' RACE reads using MiXCR and keeps one entry per CDR3 protein. This sample has about 530,000 distinct CDR3 sequences, with 13% to 15% found just once. These same data were also listed under a study on yellow fever vaccine responses in identical twins.

The sequencing sample was made of CD4+ T cells sorted from blood. The receptor set was obtained from a woman younger than 30 in good health. CDR3s include the opening cysteine and the closing phenylalanine or tryptophan. Fields, in order: J gene, V gene, CDR3 length, CDR3 protein.

TRBJ2-1 TRBV6-2/TRBV6-3 16 CASSSYRQGSYNEQFF
TRBJ2-5 TRBV6-1 14 CASSLGQGKGTQYF
TRBJ2-5 TRBV11-3 12 CASQGEQETQYF
TRBJ1-4 TRBV20-1 14 CSATDPGQPEKLFF
TRBJ1-6 TRBV4-1 15 CASSQDGAGFTPLHF
TRBJ2-2 TRBV10-2 13 CASSDRDTGELFF
TRBJ1-2 TRBV20-1 15 CSASLGGANNYGYTF
TRBJ2-5 TRBV20-1 13 CSAPSREQETQYF
TRBJ2-1 TRBV3-1 15 CASSQFLGGYNEQFF
TRBJ2-3 TRBV12-3/TRBV12-4 16 CASSPRTIWATDTQYF
TRBJ2-1 TRBV5-1 17 CASSLGGSSLRNNEQFF
TRBJ2-7 TRBV7-9 15 CASSSRGAGRGEQYF
TRBJ1-1 TRBV7-8 16 CASSISPGTVNTEAFF
TRBJ2-7 TRBV6-1 15 CASRTWTGSSYEQYF
TRBJ2-2 TRBV2 15 CASRKGQTNTGELFF
TRBJ1-1 TRBV9 12 CASSPRNREAFF
TRBJ2-7 TRBV20-1 15 CSARMASGSPYEQYF
TRBJ1-2 TRBV5-1 15 CASSQGQGPPYGYTF
TRBJ2-2 TRBV5-1 15 CASSSTGERSGELFF
TRBJ2-7 TRBV12-3/TRBV12-4 13 CASSLNPGYEQYF
TRBJ2-1 TRBV12-3/TRBV12-4 15 CASSFRPGSYNEQFF
TRBJ2-2 TRBV28 17 CASSLRKAFRITGELFF
TRBJ2-1 TRBV25-1 11 CASSGDLGQFF
TRBJ2-1 TRBV20-1 14 CSAEGLSAYNEQFF
TRBJ1-1 TRBV2 16 CASSVGTGNMNTEAFF
TRBJ2-3 TRBV18 14 CASSPLRSTDTQYF